The clone carrying this T cell receptor (beta chain) has a handful of counts. Antigen unknown. This entry belongs to a study of response to subunit inactivated influenza vaccine. Study results and limitations: Authors proposed each seasonal influenza vaccination draws in few new T cells.

Each CDR3 protein is one row after TCRdb ran MiXCR on the RT-PCR reads. The table records some 300,000 distinct CDR3 sequences, approximately 23% of them present only once. This sequence was found in a man in his fifties or sixties who received an inactivated influenza vaccine. The sample was PBMCs from blood, taken 21 months after vaccination.

CDR3 bases: TGTGCCAGCAGCGCTGGGGGTTACGAGCAGTACTTC. Translation gives CASSAGGYEQYF. The rearrangement links TRBV2 to TRBJ2-7; D tentatively reads TRBD1 or TRBD2 (5 bases each). Germline assignment: CDR1 SNHLY and CDR2 FYNNEI. This CDR3 has 12 amino acids. Trimming removed 6 bases at V and 4 bases at J, with 10 bases between.